This record concerns one T cell receptor beta chain sequence. The antigen is not known. TCRdb's table, derived via immunoSEQ multiplex PCR, lists solely in-frame clones and lacks some. The data show tens of thousands of clones, 75% to 90% seen once. With 6 bases removed from V and 2 bases from J, the gap between germline ends came to 10 bases. Germline assignment: CDR1 WNHNN and CDR2 SYGVQD (reference sequence). This CDR3 contains 13 residues. This entry belongs to a study of OX40 agonist ivuxolimab in advanced cancers. Across the whole study: Ivuxolimab, which is an agonistic anti-OX40 (CD134) antibody, was administered to the patients.

The study, taken as a whole, reports: CD8+ T cells showed, on average, more clonal expansion than CD4+ cells.

The genes are TRBV10-1 and TRBJ1-1; TRBD1 might be the D (5 bases). Sample: CD4+ or CD8+ T cells sorted from blood, taken in a trial of the OX40 agonist ivuxolimab. This clonotype originated in an adult with an advanced solid tumor such as melanoma, head and neck, liver or kidney cancer. This CDR3 is CASRVDRNTEAFF. CDR3 sequence (DNA): TGCGCCAGCAGAGTTGACAGAAACACTGAAGCTTTCTTT.